These 27 T cell receptor beta chains came from one sample sequenced in a study of blood T cell repertoires in COVID-19. The protocol was immunoSEQ multiplex PCR, while the TCRdb copy is restricted to in-frame clones and leaves out a portion. The sample has about 170,000 clones; around two thirds are singletons. Specimen: peripheral blood. These receptors were collected from a woman at least 80 years old with acute or convalescent COVID-19.

CDR3 DNA: TGTGCCAGCAGTTCTTTGGCCATCCATGGCAATCAGCCCCAGCATTTT. As protein: CASSSLAIHGNQPQHF. The chain joins TRBV27 to TRBJ1-5, with D unresolved. The germline CDR1 and CDR2 sequences are MNHEY and SMNVEV (reference sequence). The CDR3 is made up of 16 amino acids. V lost 4 bases to trimming and J lost 2 bases, with 15 bases between them.

This clone has only a few counts. For the CDR3, the DNA is TGTGCCAGCAGTGTGGGACTAGCGGCTAGCACAGATACGCAGTATTTT. Protein sequence: CASSVGLAASTDTQYF. The rearrangement links TRBV27 to TRBJ2-3; 11 bases align to TRBD2. The CDR3 contains 16 residues. The germline gives CDR1 MNHEY, CDR2 SMNVEV (reference sequence). Trimming cost V 5 bases and J 0 bases; bases outside gene matches: 4.

The chain employs TRBV2 and TRBJ1-3; D not resolved. V was pared by 8 bases and J by 0 bases, with 17 bases between. This CDR3 has 16 residues. CDR1 and CDR2 from the germline V gene are SNHLY and FYNNEI. The CDR3 is CASSTSAPGSGNTIYF. The CDR3 nucleotides read TGTGCCAGCTCTACCTCGGCTCCAGGCTCTGGAAACACCATATATTTT.

The chain is built from TRBV7-3 and TRBJ1-2; D gene unclear. Germline assignment: CDR1 SGHTA and CDR2 FQGTGA. CDR3 length: 13 residues. V was shortened by 3 bases and J by 3 bases, with 8 bases between the two germline ends. The CDR3 DNA reads TGTGCCAGCAGCTTGGCCGGGGACTATGGCTACACCTTC. Amino acids: CASSLAGDYGYTF.

The chain links TRBV28 to TRBJ2-3, with 9 bases aligning to TRBD2. This CDR3 contains 13 residues. J lost 4 bases, V lost 8 bases, and 4 bases had no gene match. Germline CDR1 and CDR2: MDHEN and SYDVKM. As DNA, the CDR3 is TGTGCCAGCGGGGCGGGGGGGTCAGATACGCAGTATTTT. This gives the protein CASGAGGSDTQYF.

The chain has TRBV7-9 and TRBJ2-1; possible D gene TRBD2, 6 bases. The CDR3 runs 13 residues. Trimming shortened V by 11 bases and J by 7 bases, and 18 bases separated the two germline ends. Per germline, CDR1 SEHNR and CDR2 FQNEAQ (reference sequence). CDR3 region: CASVDGSGNEQFF. CDR3 nucleotide sequence: TGTGCCTCCGTAGACGGGAGCGGGAATGAGCAGTTCTTC.

The sample holds a few counts of this clone. The gene calls are TRBV2 and TRBJ2-1; tentative D call: TRBD2 (9 bases). Trimming stripped 7 bases from V and 8 bases from J, with 21 bases between. The CDR3 length is 15 residues. Per the germline V gene, CDR1 is SNHLY and CDR2 is FYNNEI. The DNA of the CDR3 is TGTGCCAGCAATCGACAGGGGAAGCGGGAGGATGAGCAGTTCTTC. Protein product: CASNRQGKREDEQFF.

J is TRBJ2-7 and V is TRBV20-1; D is undetermined. This CDR3 spans 10 amino acids. Trimming took off 4 bases at V and 5 bases at J, with 6 bases between the two ends. The germline CDR1 and CDR2 sequences are DFQATT and SNEGSKA (reference sequence). The CDR3 protein is CSATRDEQYF. CDR3 coding DNA: TGCAGTGCTACCCGGGACGAGCAGTACTTC.

The rearrangement joins TRBV7-9 to TRBJ2-5; 9 positions match TRBD2. The CDR3 loop spans 14 amino acids. Trimming took 7 bases from V and 4 from J; bases not matched to a gene: 7. Per the germline V gene, CDR1 is SEHNR and CDR2 is FQNEAQ (reference sequence). The CDR3 bases are TGTGCCAGCACCGCGGGGGGGGCCTTAGAGACCCAGTACTTC. Translating gives CASTAGGALETQYF.

The gene calls are TRBV10-1 and TRBJ2-1; TRBD1 is a possible D gene (5 bases). CDR1 is WNHNN, CDR2 SYGVQD, per germline (reference sequence). V was clipped by 7 bases and J by 3 bases, with 16 bases between them. The CDR3 totals 15 residues. The CDR3 nucleotides read TGCGCCAGCAATACCAGGGATAGGGTCTACAATGAGCAGTTCTTC. Protein: CASNTRDRVYNEQFF.

This sequence joins TRBV30 and TRBJ2-3; D unclear. The V gene lost 1 base and the J gene lost 8 bases, with 7 bases spanning the gap. Germline CDR1 reads GTSNPN; CDR2 reads SVGIG (reference sequence). CDR3 length equals 11 residues. For the CDR3, the DNA is TGTGCCTGGAGTGCGGGTGCTACGCAGTATTTT. It is translated as CAWSAGATQYF.

V and J are TRBV28 and TRBJ1-6, with 11 bases aligning to TRBD1. Germline CDR1 reads MDHEN; CDR2 reads SYDVKM. This CDR3 has 15 amino acids. The junction had 5 bases not matched to a gene; V was cut back by 3 bases and J by 10 bases. This CDR3 reads CASSLWTGGGSPLHF. The CDR3 DNA follows: TGTGCCAGCAGTTTGTGGACAGGGGGCGGCTCACCCCTCCACTTT.

This clone was detected only a few times. The chain links TRBV28 to TRBJ1-5, with D unresolved. This CDR3 has 14 residues. From germline, CDR1 is MDHEN and CDR2 SYDVKM. V lost 7 bases to trimming and J lost 0 bases, with 10 bases between them. The CDR3 loop reads CASMRDNSNQPQHF. CDR3 sequence (DNA): TGTGCCAGCATGAGGGATAATAGCAATCAGCCCCAGCATTTT. Filled out from reference TRBV28 and TRBJ1-5, the complete variable domain reads DVKVTQSSRYLVKRTGEKVFLECVQDMDHENMFWYRQDPGLGLRLIYFSYDVKMKEKGDIPEGYSVSREKKERFSLILESASTNQTSMYLCASMRDNSNQPQHFGDGTRLSIL.

The chain uses TRBV5-1 and TRBJ2-3, with TRBD2 identical over 11 bases. Per germline, CDR1 SGHRS and CDR2 YFSETQ. The CDR3 contains 14 residues. The V and J ends lost 3 bases and 5 bases, in that order; junction bases with no gene match: 2. As DNA, the CDR3 is TGCGCCAGCAGCTACGGACTAGCGGGAGATACGCAGTATTTT. It specifies CASSYGLAGDTQYF.

This rearrangement joins TRBV28 to TRBJ2-7, with TRBD1 matching 9 bases. The junction had 8 bases not matched to a gene; V was cut back by 5 bases and J by 3 bases. This CDR3 contains 15 residues. The V gene's germline CDR1 is MDHEN and CDR2 SYDVKM. CDR3 in amino acids: CASSRSGTGNYEQYF. CDR3 sequence (DNA): TGTGCCAGCAGTCGTTCCGGGACAGGGAACTACGAGCAGTACTTC.

V and J are TRBV10-3 and TRBJ2-5; TRBD1 aligns across 11 bases. J gave up 4 bases and V 6 bases, and 7 bases lay outside the gene matches. Germline loops: CDR1 ENHRY, CDR2 SYGVKD. The CDR3 sequence is 15 residues long. CDR3 sequence (DNA): TGTGCCATCAGCCTTTCTGGGACAGGGGGAGAGACCCAGTACTTC. It translates to CAISLSGTGGETQYF.

CDR3 DNA sequence: TGCAGCGGGGGGGCTAGCGGGTACAATGAGCAGTTCTTC. Translated, it gives CSGGASGYNEQFF. The chain combines TRBV29-1 with TRBJ2-1, with TRBD2 identical over 8 bases. Germline CDR1 SQVTM, CDR2 ANQGSEA. The CDR3 runs to 13 residues. Trimming at V came to 7 bases and at J to 4 bases, leaving 6 bases not matched to a gene.

The V call is TRBV20-1, the J call TRBJ2-1; TRBD2 matches 13 bases. The V gene end was trimmed by 3 bases and the J gene end by 4 bases; junction bases not matched to a gene: 3. The CDR3 runs 15 residues. Germline-derived CDR1 and CDR2 are DFQATT and SNEGSKA (reference sequence). The CDR3 sequence is CSASGTSGTYNEQFF. The CDR3 DNA reads as TGCAGTGCTAGTGGGACTAGCGGGACTTACAATGAGCAGTTCTTC.

The rearrangement uses TRBV6-2 or TRBV6-3 and TRBJ2-7; 9 bases are a match to TRBD2. The germline V gene has CDR1 MNHEY and CDR2 SVGEGT. V lost 6 bases, J lost 2 bases, and 14 bases stayed unmatched. The CDR3 runs 17 residues. This CDR3 is CASSGRVAGVLPYEQYF. CDR3 coding DNA: TGTGCCAGCAGCGGGAGGGTAGCGGGAGTACTTCCCTACGAGCAGTACTTC.

This chain links TRBV9 with TRBJ1-1; TRBD1 aligns across 8 bases. The CDR3 runs to 17 residues. Germline lookup yields CDR1 SGDLS and CDR2 YYNGEE. V lost 3 bases and J lost 4; bases outside the gene matches: 14. CDR3 bases: TGTGCCAGCAGCGACCTACCCCAGGGGGCGGTAGTCACTGAAGCTTTCTTT. As protein: CASSDLPQGAVVTEAFF.

This chain uses TRBV10-1 with TRBJ2-2; the D is unclear. Trimming cost V 4 bases and J 7 bases, with 10 bases left between them. Germline lookup yields CDR1 WNHNN and CDR2 SYGVQD (reference sequence). The CDR3 has 13 residues. CDR3 DNA sequence: TGCGCCAGCAGTGTTATTTCGGGCGGGGAGCTGTTTTTT. Translation gives CASSVISGGELFF.

The chain recombines TRBV2 with TRBJ2-7, with D possibly being TRBD1 (6 bases). The V gene lost 8 bases and the J gene lost 6 bases, with 14 bases spanning the gap. Germline V lookup: CDR1 SNHLY, CDR2 FYNNEI. The CDR3 sequence is 12 residues long. This CDR3 is CASQGLNGEQYF. The CDR3 bases are TGTGCCAGCCAGGGGTTGAATGGCGAGCAGTACTTC.

Only a few counts were recorded for this clone. This sequence joins TRBV28 and TRBJ2-1, with D perhaps matching TRBD2 (6 bases). The length of the CDR3 is 13 residues. Trimming removed 10 bases from V and 0 bases from J, with 10 bases in between. Germline CDR1 and CDR2: MDHEN and SYDVKM. The CDR3 reads CATGTFSYNEQFF. CDR3 bases: TGTGCCACCGGGACTTTCTCCTACAATGAGCAGTTCTTC.

The chain is built from TRBV6-5 and TRBJ2-5, with 8 bases fitting TRBD2. The CDR3 is 15 residues long. The ends lost 6 bases at V and 5 bases at J; junction bases unmatched: 11. From germline, CDR1 is MNHEY and CDR2 SVGAGI. The CDR3 DNA follows: TGTGCCAGCAGAGACAGCGGGAGCACCGGGGAGACCCAGTACTTC. This codes for CASRDSGSTGETQYF.

The chain recombines TRBV7-2 with TRBJ2-1, with TRBD2 matching 12 bases. Germline-derived CDR1 and CDR2 are SGHTA and FQGNSA. With 0 bases clipped from V and 6 bases from J, the junction kept 6 bases outside the gene matches. The CDR3 sequence is 17 residues long. The CDR3 bases are TGTGCCAGCAGCTTAGCGCCGACTAGCGGGGGCTCCAATGAGCAGTTCTTC. Protein: CASSLAPTSGGSNEQFF.

This rearrangement joins TRBV27 to TRBJ1-2; possibly TRBD1 for D (6 bases). This CDR3 region has 14 residues. CDR1 and CDR2 from the germline V gene are MNHEY and SMNVEV (reference sequence). V gave up 6 bases and J gave up 4 bases, with 15 bases separating them. The CDR3 region has the DNA TGTGCCAGCAGACAAAGGGGGGAGGGCTATGGCTACACCTTC. Amino acid sequence: CASRQRGEGYGYTF.

V usage is TRBV2 and J usage is TRBJ1-4; D call uncertain. Germline loops: CDR1 SNHLY, CDR2 FYNNEI. The germline V and J ends were trimmed by 3 bases and 0 bases, with 5 bases remaining between them. The CDR3 spans 14 residues. The CDR3 DNA follows: TGTGCCAGCAGTGACAGAACAACTAATGAAAAACTGTTTTTT. Translated: CASSDRTTNEKLFF.